A single sample is the source of the 23 T cell receptor beta chains below, sequenced in a study of blood T cells in healthy people across ages. Together with a sample-barcoded 5' primer, a J-beta primer mix was included in a second PCR lasting about 6 to 11 cycles. Each CDR3 protein gets one entry after TCRdb re-called the 5' RACE reads with MiXCR. The data show around 820,000 distinct CDR3 sequences, just under 25% seen once. The sample was also linked to a second study, of T cells of mothers and their children.

Sequencing was done on a sample of blood. Receptors were obtained from a boy younger than 18 in good health.

The genes are TRBV20-1 and TRBJ1-4, with 9 positions matching TRBD1. Germline values: CDR1 DFQATT, CDR2 SNEGSKA (reference sequence). With V trimmed by 3 bases and J by 8 bases, 4 bases remained unmatched. The CDR3 covers 13 residues. CDR3 amino acids: CSARWTGDEKLFF. The CDR3, as DNA: TGCAGTGCTAGGTGGACAGGGGACGAAAAACTGTTTTTT.

The gene calls are TRBV29-1 and TRBJ2-1, with unresolved D. This CDR3 spans 15 amino acids. Germline values: CDR1 SQVTM, CDR2 ANQGSEA. V was pared by 4 bases and J by 0 bases, with 13 bases between. This CDR3 reads CSVVGLPRSYNEQFF. CDR3 in DNA: TGCAGCGTTGTGGGTCTGCCCCGCTCCTACAATGAGCAGTTCTTC.

This clonotype came up many times. The V and J genes are TRBV10-3 and TRBJ2-5, with 8 bases identical to TRBD1. Germline lookup yields CDR1 ENHRY and CDR2 SYGVKD. With 5 bases clipped from V and 5 bases from J, the junction kept 7 bases outside the gene matches. There are 14 residues in the CDR3. The CDR3 nucleotides are TGTGCCATCAGTCCGGGACAGGTGTGGGAGACCCAGTACTTC. This encodes CAISPGQVWETQYF.

The V and J genes are TRBV29-1 and TRBJ2-5; 10 bases agree with TRBD1. Germline V gene data show CDR1 as SQVTM and CDR2 as ANQGSEA. This CDR3 has 12 residues. The junction had 2 bases not matched to a gene; V was cut back by 7 bases and J by 3 bases. Written as DNA, the CDR3 is TGCAGCGGGACAGGGGGGGAAGAGACCCAGTACTTC. Encoded protein: CSGTGGEETQYF.

This clonotype was counted a few times. The chain is built from TRBV5-6 and TRBJ2-1, with 7 bases identical to TRBD2. After removal of 3 bases from V and 13 bases from J, the junction contained 7 bases not matched to a gene. CDR1 is SGHDT and CDR2 is YYEEEE in the germline V gene. The CDR3 length is 12 residues. The CDR3 loop is CASSSRRGEQFF. Written as DNA, the CDR3 is TGTGCCAGCAGCTCCCGTCGGGGGGAACAGTTCTTC.

This clonotype has at least ten counts. The chain links TRBV28 to TRBJ2-4; possible D gene TRBD1, 5 bases. In germline, CDR1 is MDHEN, CDR2 SYDVKM. The CDR3 extends over 18 amino acids. V lost 5 bases and J lost 0, with 20 bases in between. The CDR3 loop reads CASSPINIRALAKNIQYF. CDR3 sequence (DNA): TGTGCCAGCAGTCCAATAAACATCAGGGCTCTAGCCAAAAACATTCAGTACTTC.

This clonotype was seen more than once but under ten times. J is TRBJ2-4 and V is TRBV7-9; D not resolved. The CDR3 covers 14 residues. Trimming shortened V by 2 bases and J by 4 bases, and 9 bases separated the two germline ends. The germline CDR1 and CDR2 sequences are SEHNR and FQNEAQ (reference sequence). The CDR3 DNA sequence: TGTGCCAGCAGCTTATCTGACGAAAAAAACATTCAGTACTTC. Its translation is CASSLSDEKNIQYF.

This clonotype was seen only a few times. One end of the junction is discordant with germline, which a read error may explain. V gene TRBV5-1 combines with J gene TRBJ2-7; the match to TRBD1 covers 8 bases. CDR3 size: 13 residues. Germline CDR1 reads SGHRS; CDR2 reads YFSETQ. Here the CDR3 reads CASSFTGGYGQYF. The CDR3 DNA is TGCGCCAGCAGCTTCACAGGGGGATACGGGCAGTACTTC. Variable domain in full (rest from reference TRBV5-1 and TRBJ2-7): KAGVTQTPRYLIKTRGQQVTLSCSPISGHRSVSWYQQTPGQGLQFLFEYFSETQRNKGNFPGRFSGRQFSNSRSEMNVSTLELGDSALYLCASSFTGGYGQYFGPGTRLTVT.

The chain employs TRBV27 and TRBJ1-1, with D unclear. Trimming took off 4 bases at V and 7 bases at J, with 13 bases between the two ends. Germline CDR1 and CDR2: MNHEY and SMNVEV (reference sequence). The CDR3 is 13 residues long. As DNA, the CDR3 is TGTGCCAGCAGTTCTTCCGTTCTTGGTGAAGCTTTCTTT. It specifies CASSSSVLGEAFF.

The chain couples TRBV21-1 to TRBJ2-5; the listed D gene, TRBD1, was not tested against the DNA. TRBV21-1 represents a pseudogene. The CDR3 sequence is 15 residues long. CDR3 DNA: TGTGCCAAGAAAACAGGGCTCGGAGGTAGGGAGACCCAGTACTTC. Protein product: CAKKTGLGGRETQYF.

This clonotype has only a few counts. The chain is built from TRBV20-1 and TRBJ1-6; a possible D gene is TRBD1 (5 bases). The ends were cut back, 2 bases at V and 6 bases at J, with 11 bases in the middle. This CDR3 contains 14 residues. Germline-derived CDR1 and CDR2 are DFQATT and SNEGSKA (reference sequence). The CDR3 DNA reads as TGCAGTGCTAGAAAGGAGGGGCCTAATTCACCCCTCCACTTT. This encodes CSARKEGPNSPLHF.

The J gene is TRBJ2-2, the V gene TRBV29-1, with D uncertain. The V end was cut by 6 bases, the J end by 4 bases, with 3 bases between. The CDR3 consists of 10 residues. Germline V gene data show CDR1 as SQVTM and CDR2 as ANQGSEA. CDR3 nucleotides: TGCAGCGTACTCACCGGGGAGCTGTTTTTT. This sequence encodes CSVLTGELFF.

The chain carries TRBV27 and TRBJ2-5; the match to TRBD1 covers 11 bases. The end of the DNA aligns better with TRBJ2-7, so the J call may be wrong. Germline CDR1 reads MNHEY; CDR2 reads SMNVEV (reference sequence). The CDR3 has 15 residues. The CDR3 DNA reads as TGTGCCAGCAGCAGAGGGACAGGGGGAATCTACGAGCAGTACTTC. Translating gives CASSRGTGGIYEQYF.

The chain combines TRBV12-3 or TRBV12-4 with TRBJ2-1; TRBD2 might be the D (5 bases). Trimming left V 6 bases short and J 7 bases short, with 16 bases between. There are 14 residues in the CDR3. The CDR3 here is CASSRASFLNEQFF. CDR3 coding DNA: TGTGCCAGCAGCCGGGCTAGCTTCTTAAATGAGCAGTTCTTC.

The J gene is TRBJ2-5, the V gene TRBV29-1, with 7 nucleotides matching TRBD2. The DNA end is a closer match to TRBJ2-1, so the J assignment may be wrong. The CDR3 runs to 13 residues. The germline V gene has CDR1 SQVTM and CDR2 ANQGSEA. The CDR3 loop reads CSVVGSAGEVQFF. The CDR3 DNA reads TGCAGCGTTGTTGGTAGCGCGGGGGAGGTGCAGTTCTTC.

In this sample, this clonotype turned up a few times. The chain couples TRBV29-1 to TRBJ2-5, with D possibly matching TRBD1 (5 bases). The J call is in doubt because the DNA end fits TRBJ2-1 better. Germline CDR1 reads SQVTM; CDR2 reads ANQGSEA. The CDR3 loop spans 11 amino acids. In DNA, the CDR3 is TGCAGCGTTAAAGGGGTAAATGAGCAGTTCTTC. This gives the protein CSVKGVNEQFF.

This clonotype appeared a few times. This rearrangement joins TRBV10-3 to TRBJ1-6; TRBD1 agrees at 12 bases. The CDR3 runs to 15 residues. The germline gives CDR1 ENHRY, CDR2 SYGVKD. Trimming cost V 8 bases and J 8 bases; bases outside gene matches: 7. The CDR3 protein is CAIGTGGAGYSPLHF. In DNA form, the CDR3 reads TGTGCCATCGGGACAGGGGGCGCCGGTTATTCACCCCTCCACTTT.

This sequence joins TRBV9 and TRBJ2-5, with D perhaps matching TRBD2 (7 bases). The J call may not be correct, given that the DNA end is closer to TRBJ2-1. The CDR3 has 16 residues. The germline gives CDR1 SGDLS, CDR2 YYNGEE. Here the CDR3 reads CASSAEGGGRGDEQFF. The CDR3 region has the DNA TGTGCCAGCAGCGCGGAAGGAGGGGGGAGGGGCGATGAGCAGTTCTTC.

The chain links TRBV7-9 to TRBJ2-7, with 7 bases that match TRBD1. V shed 4 bases, J shed 3 bases, and the junction held 9 bases outside the gene matches. This CDR3 contains 15 residues. Germline V gives CDR1 SEHNR, CDR2 FQNEAQ (reference sequence). The chain's CDR3 is CASSSYSTGDYEQYF. Here the CDR3 DNA reads TGTGCCAGCAGCTCGTATTCCACAGGGGACTACGAGCAGTACTTC.

V is TRBV29-1 and J is TRBJ2-3; tentatively, D is TRBD1 (6 bases). Germline V CDR1 and CDR2: SQVTM, ANQGSEA. The V end lost 1 base, the J end lost 1 base, and 24 bases lay between the germline ends. CDR3 size: 19 residues. Written as DNA, the CDR3 is TGCAGCGTTGAAGCCAGGGACCAGACAACAGGGCTGGGCACAGATACGCAGTATTTT. Translating gives CSVEARDQTTGLGTDTQYF.

V is TRBV6-2 or TRBV6-3 and J is TRBJ2-5, with 8 bases fitting TRBD1. The trim removed 4 bases at V and 4 bases at J, leaving 8 bases unmatched. The CDR3 extends over 15 amino acids. Per the germline V gene, CDR1 is MNHEY and CDR2 is SVGEGT. Here the CDR3 reads CASSSRDRQRETQYF. DNA of the CDR3: TGTGCCAGCAGTTCCCGGGACAGGCAACGAGAGACCCAGTACTTC.

This clonotype has a handful of counts. The chain uses TRBV7-2 and TRBJ1-2; tentatively, D is TRBD1 (5 bases). The CDR3 totals 13 residues. V was shortened by 2 bases and J by 4 bases, with 8 bases between the two germline ends. CDR1 is SGHTA, CDR2 FQGNSA, per germline. CDR3: CASSLQQVYGYTF. The CDR3 DNA is TGTGCCAGCAGCTTACAACAGGTCTATGGCTACACCTTC.

The chain recombines TRBV28 with TRBJ2-1; 8 bases match TRBD2. V was clipped by 6 bases and J by 3 bases; unmatched bases: 7. Germline CDR1 MDHEN, CDR2 SYDVKM. The CDR3 spans 15 residues. The DNA of the CDR3 is TGTGCCAGCAGACCAGCGGGAGCCTTCTACAATGAGCAGTTCTTC. It specifies CASRPAGAFYNEQFF.